This T cell receptor beta chain was observed in a study of blood T cell repertoires in COVID-19. About the study: T cells, B-cell-depleted T cells, or PBMCs provided the cDNA or gDNA that served as material.

Measured with immunoSEQ multiplex PCR; TCRdb has only the in-frame clones, and not every one. The sample includes 100,000 or so clones, about 95% of them seen just once. The clonotype originates from a human donor with active COVID-19. The donor label of this sample is uncertain. The sequenced material came from peripheral blood.

CDR3 protein: CASSLFRGTGARTEAFF. The CDR3, as DNA: TGTGCCAGCAGCTTGTTTAGGGGGACAGGGGCTAGAACTGAAGCTTTCTTT. The gene calls are TRBV5-6 and TRBJ1-1; TRBD1 matches 10 bases. The CDR3 runs 17 residues. Germline CDR1 reads SGHDT; CDR2 reads YYEEEE. After removal of 1 base from V and 5 bases from J, the junction contained 11 bases not matched to a gene.